The present T cell receptor beta chain was sequenced within a study of neurological immune-mediated disorders. This clonotype was seen repeatedly, ten times or more. V lost 3 bases, J lost 2 bases, and 10 bases lay in between. The CDR3 spans 14 residues. Germline CDR1 GTSNPN, CDR2 SVGIG (reference sequence). TCRdb analysed the 5' RACE reads with MiXCR anew, one entry per CDR3 protein. This table has approximately 45,000 distinct CDR3 sequences, approximately 11% appearing once. This sequence joins TRBV30 and TRBJ2-2; D might be TRBD1 (6 bases). Sequencing was performed on PBMCs. The clonotype comes from a female donor in good health. CDR3 region: CAWRRTANTGELFF. The CDR3 nucleotides are TGTGCCTGGAGAAGGACAGCTAACACCGGGGAGCTGTTTTTT.